A single sample is the source of the 17 T cell receptor beta chains below, sequenced in a study of human T cells and chemical hapten exposure. TCRdb independently ran MiXCR on the RACE reads; one entry per CDR3 protein. The repertoire holds more than 100,000 distinct CDR3 sequences, with roughly an eighth as singletons. Time point given: patch test 1, 2 weeks after DPC sensitization. Treatment described: therapeutic diphenylcyclopropenone sensitization with weekly scalp DPC. The source was whole blood, collected in connection with sensitization to the hapten diphenylcyclopropenone (DPC). These TCRs come from a young man with alopecia areata. Some clones in this sample may be carry-over from other donors' samples.

Only a few counts were recorded for this clonotype. The J gene is TRBJ2-2, the V gene TRBV4-3; D may be TRBD1 or TRBD2 (5 bases each). CDR1 and CDR2 from the germline V gene are LGHNA and YSLEER. CDR3 length equals 15 residues. The V end lost 2 bases, the J end lost 5 bases, and 12 bases lay between the germline ends. CDR3 sequence: CASSQQGRKTGELFF. CDR3 nucleotides: TGCGCCAGCAGCCAACAGGGACGGAAGACCGGGGAGCTGTTTTTT.

The CDR3 nucleotides are TGTGCCAGCAGCCAAACCCCTGGGGAGGCAGGTCGGAACACCGGGGAGCTGTTTTTT. It encodes CASSQTPGEAGRNTGELFF. The chain has TRBV4-2 and TRBJ2-2; D is perhaps TRBD2 (6 bases). V lost 2 bases to trimming and J lost 1 base, with 20 bases between them. Germline assignment: CDR1 LGHNA and CDR2 YNFKEQ. The CDR3 has 19 amino acids.

V is TRBV28 and J is TRBJ1-6; D uncertain. The CDR3 consists of 15 residues. Germline V gene data show CDR1 as MDHEN and CDR2 as SYDVKM. Trimming removed 5 bases at V and 0 bases at J, with 8 bases between. The CDR3: CASSGEISYNSPLHF. The CDR3 DNA reads TGTGCCAGCAGTGGGGAGATCTCCTATAATTCACCCCTCCACTTT.

The sample holds a few counts of this clonotype. This chain connects TRBV4-3 to TRBJ2-1; D remains ambiguous. The V end lost 0 bases, the J end lost 5 bases, and 14 bases lay between the germline ends. The CDR3 totals 16 residues. CDR1 is LGHNA and CDR2 is YSLEER in the germline V gene. Written as DNA, the CDR3 is TGCGCCAGCAGCCAAGAGCCCGCCGGGCTAGACAATGAGCAGTTCTTC. Amino acid sequence: CASSQEPAGLDNEQFF.

This chain uses TRBV12-3 or TRBV12-4 with TRBJ2-3; D gene uncertain. Trimming removed 5 bases at V and 4 bases at J, with 10 bases between. The CDR3 runs to 13 residues. CDR3 region: CASSAYSADTQYF. The DNA for the CDR3 is TGTGCCAGCAGTGCCTATAGTGCAGATACGCAGTATTTT.

This clonotype was recorded a few times. The rearrangement links TRBV7-3 to TRBJ1-1; D remains unclear. With 0 bases removed from V and 6 bases from J, the gap between germline ends came to 11 bases. The CDR3 loop spans 14 amino acids. Germline assignment: CDR1 SGHTA and CDR2 FQGTGA. CDR3 nucleotides: TGTGCCAGCAGCTTAACAGTGGAGAGCCCTGAAGCTTTCTTT. Its translation is CASSLTVESPEAFF.

Only a few counts were recorded for this clonotype. The rearrangement joins TRBV5-6 to TRBJ1-5; D not certain. Germline CDR1 reads SGHDT; CDR2 reads YYEEEE. Trimming left V 1 base short and J 0 bases short, with 5 bases between. The length of the CDR3 is 14 residues. For the CDR3, the DNA is TGTGCCAGCAGCTTGTTGCGTAGCAATCAGCCCCAGCATTTT. Protein product: CASSLLRSNQPQHF.

The rearrangement uses TRBV12-3 or TRBV12-4 and TRBJ1-5, with TRBD1 identical over 7 bases. V lost 6 bases and J lost 7; bases outside the gene matches: 9. The CDR3 extends over 14 amino acids. The CDR3 spells CASRGRQGWQPQHF. The CDR3, as DNA: TGTGCCAGCAGAGGAAGACAGGGCTGGCAGCCCCAGCATTTT.

The chain links TRBV5-1 to TRBJ2-3; 9 positions agree with TRBD2. The CDR3 covers 15 residues. Germline CDR1 is SGHRS and CDR2 is YFSETQ. The junction had 3 bases not matched to a gene; V was cut back by 2 bases and J by 2 bases. CDR3 in DNA: TGCGCCAGCAGCTTTTTAGCGGGGGACACAGATACGCAGTATTTT. Amino acid sequence: CASSFLAGDTDTQYF.

The V call is TRBV5-1, the J call TRBJ2-5, with 7 positions matching TRBD1. The CDR3 runs to 14 residues. V was clipped by 2 bases and J by 4 bases; unmatched bases: 5. CDR1 is SGHRS and CDR2 is YFSETQ in the germline V gene. This CDR3 is CASSFEGGGETQYF. As DNA, the CDR3 is TGCGCCAGCAGCTTCGAAGGGGGCGGAGAGACCCAGTACTTC.

Comments on this clonotype: The conserved closing phenylalanine or tryptophan is absent in this CDR3, likely reflecting a read error. The chain has TRBV6-2 or TRBV6-3 and TRBJ2-7; D gene uncertain. CDR3 length: 13 amino acids. With 7 bases removed from V and 2 bases from J, the gap between germline ends came to 12 bases. Germline lookup yields CDR1 MNHEY and CDR2 SVGEGT. The CDR3 here is CASIRPGTYEQYY. DNA for the CDR3: TGTGCCAGCATTAGGCCTGGGACCTACGAGCAGTACTAC.

This clonotype was seen repeatedly, ten times or more. The genes are TRBV12-3 or TRBV12-4 and TRBJ2-6; tentatively, D is TRBD2 (6 bases). With 6 bases removed from V and 0 bases from J, the gap between germline ends came to 15 bases. The CDR3 totals 17 residues. CDR3 DNA sequence: TGTGCCAGCAGGGGACTGTCCTTACTCTCTGGGGCCAACGTCCTGACTTTC. Translation: CASRGLSLLSGANVLTF.

CDR3 DNA: TGTGCCAGCAGCTTATCCCCCAGCGGGGCTCGCTCAGAGACCCAGTACTTC. Its translation: CASSLSPSGARSETQYF. The rearrangement links TRBV7-2 to TRBJ2-5, with TRBD2 identical over 7 bases. The CDR3 contains 17 residues. Germline values: CDR1 SGHTA, CDR2 FQGNSA. Trimming removed 2 bases from V and 4 bases from J; junction bases left unmatched: 13.

In its sample, this clonotype was seen many times. V gene TRBV10-2 combines with J gene TRBJ2-7; tentative D call: TRBD2 (5 bases). This CDR3 comprises 12 residues. From germline, CDR1 is WSHSY and CDR2 SAAADI. The V end lost 3 bases, the J end lost 3 bases, and 6 bases lay between the germline ends. The DNA for the CDR3 is TGCGCCAGCAGTGAACTAGACTACGAGCAGTACTTC. Amino acids: CASSELDYEQYF.

This clonotype was seen a few times. The chain is built from TRBV18 and TRBJ2-7; D uncertain. There are 14 residues in the CDR3. V lost 1 base and J 0 bases, leaving 7 bases between the germline ends. The germline V gene encodes CDR1 KGHSH and CDR2 LQKENI. The CDR3 DNA is TGTGCCAGCTCACCACGGGAAGACTCCTACGAGCAGTACTTC. Translation: CASSPREDSYEQYF.

The V and J genes are TRBV12-5 and TRBJ1-5; weak D call: TRBD1 (5 bases). Germline V CDR1 and CDR2: LGHNT, FRNRAP. CDR3 length: 12 amino acids. V was shortened by 4 bases and J by 9 bases, with 10 bases between the two germline ends. This CDR3 reads CASGWGPRPQHF. In DNA form, the CDR3 reads TGTGCTAGTGGTTGGGGACCGCGGCCCCAGCATTTT.

The rearrangement joins TRBV7-3 to TRBJ2-5; D is uncertain. CDR3 length equals 13 residues. With 3 bases removed from V and 2 bases from J, the gap between germline ends came to 7 bases. The germline V gene has CDR1 SGHTA and CDR2 FQGTGA. This chain's CDR3 is CASSFDTQETQYF. The CDR3 DNA sequence: TGTGCCAGCAGCTTCGACACTCAAGAGACCCAGTACTTC.